This record concerns one TCR beta chain sequence. This clone was observed a few times. Its antigen is unknown. Per-nucleotide qualities are absent, and no much larger clonotype sits a single base away. Library construction relied on the immunoSEQ multiplex PCR assay. For the multiplex PCR, a mixture combining 60 forward primers for TCR Vbeta segments and 13 reverse primers for TCR Jbeta segments was used. Amplification of the CDR3 region of rearranged TCR beta genes was performed with a multiplex PCR assay on genomic DNA. On the Illumina HiSeq System, the amplified TCR beta libraries were sequenced as 87-base-pair reads. The authors' analysis ran thus. In a later analysis, some 80 million unique TCR beta chains were counted across the roughly 610 repertoires, and about 9.9 million of these chains were shared by at least two donors. Raw reads were error-corrected and collapsed into unique sequences by a nearest-neighbor algorithm in which closely related sequences were merged to remove PCR and sequencing errors. V, D and J gene segments were assigned by aligning CDR3 sequences to IMGT reference sequences. Each retained sequence needed at least a six-nucleotide match to both a V gene segment and a J gene segment. Rearrangements were classified as productive when the CDR3 lacked stop codons and remained in frame with V and J, and all other rearrangements were classified as non-productive. Following IMGT convention, CDR3 was defined as the stretch from the second conserved V-encoded cysteine to the conserved J-encoded phenylalanine. In an earlier analysis of approximately 590 of the donors, sequences lacking an unambiguous match to a single V gene segment were excluded. In an earlier analysis of about 590 of the donors, a V segment was called functional when productive rearrangements were above 56.7%, and segregating when the standard deviation between donors exceeded 5%. A statistical classification framework was developed to diagnose cytomegalovirus status using the catalog of TCR beta chain sequences. In a later analysis, V and J genes were assigned by comparing TCR nucleotide sequences against IMGT/GENE-DB human TR gene sequences. A later analysis assigned CDR3 sequences and most-parsimonious VDJ recombination scenarios with the TCRdist pipeline. In a later analysis, each TCR beta chain was defined by its CDR3 amino acid sequence together with its V-gene family, and reads lacking a unique V-gene family were excluded. As a way to deal with suspected cross-contamination and a sequencing artifact, a later analysis dropped roughly 620 nucleotide sequences that were highly shared and had low generation probability. A later analysis calculated a clonal expansion index for each public chain from normalized within-repertoire ranks of inferred template counts. A later analysis computed generation probabilities with a VDJ recombination model fitted to out-of-frame rearrangements, and checked the results against IGoR. In a later analysis, TCR-TCR, TCR-HLA and TCR-CMV co-occurrence was scored with hypergeometric tests, and a repertoire-size bias correction was applied to TCR pairs. False discovery rates were estimated in a later analysis by permuting HLA or CMV assignments 20 times. A later analysis grouped co-occurring TCRs with DBSCAN, adding TCRdist sequence similarity when clustering within HLA-allele-positive subsets. For co-occurrence clustering, repertoires with fewer than 30,000 or more than 120,000 public chains were excluded, along with four or five repertoires with anomalous nucleotide sharing. TCRdb obtained this table from immuneACCESS and retained in-frame rearrangements with V and J assigned. These tables miss some clones; where compared with another copy, unresolved V genes account for less than half of the shortfall, and the remainder is unexplained. The DNA was the basis for D and trimming; V, J and clone size are from that table. This sample comprises approximately 100,000 clones, around 70% of them detected only once. The top ten clones comprise roughly 0.76% of the sample.

This sample was included in a study of cytomegalovirus exposure and HLA in healthy donors (dated by TCRdb to 2016 to 2017). General notes on the study: According to an earlier analysis of 450 to 650 of the donors, about 179 million T cells yielded roughly 100 million unique TCR beta sequences and about 300 Gb of sequence data. A later genetic analysis took genome-wide SNP genotypes for about 65% of the 666 donors and used that subset as a discovery cohort. The study used immunosequencing to profile the T cell repertoires of several hundred subjects and linked those repertoires to cytomegalovirus serostatus. Around 300 gigabases of sequencing data and approximately 93 million unique TCR sequences were included in an early release covering roughly 600 HLA-typed donors. On average, around 230,000 unique TCR beta nucleotide sequences were sequenced per donor among about 400 genotyped donors of the cohort, with about 17% of those sequences being non-productive. Four or five DR-DQ haplotypes were treated as single units for association and clustering because of strong linkage in the cohort. To predict cytomegalovirus infection status, the study combined high-throughput TCR immunosequencing, statistical association of individual TCRs with disease status, and machine learning. Both class I and class II loci were covered by HLA typing, at four-digit resolution. All discovery cohort repertoires had been generated on a single sequencing platform. Typing coverage varied by locus: roughly 629-630 donors for A, B, C, DRB1 and DQB1; around 560 for DQA1; approximately 610 for DPA1; some 470 for DPB1. A separate validation cohort of roughly 110 different subjects was used in addition to the roughly 670-subject first cohort. Alongside the repertoire data, information on donor age, sex, ethnicity and CMV serostatus was compiled. A later analysis re-examined previously published TCR beta repertoires from over 500 donors and added high-resolution HLA genotyping to investigate patterns of TCR occurrence. Of the roughly 400 genotyped donors, 81% were placed in the genetic ancestry cluster associated with self-reported Caucasian donors. The study was designed to test whether signatures of past pathogen exposure could be identified by cataloging public T cell receptors. In an earlier analysis of roughly 600 of the donors, high-throughput TCR beta sequencing was used to judge whether each TCR beta V gene segment behaved as functional or pseudogenic. Rather than drawing on any new phenotypic data, the later analysis identified candidate immune exposures from TCR beta sequences and the way those sequences occurred across donors. Here is what the overall study found, with its caveats: A later analysis found that HLA-associated TCR beta chains were more clonally expanded and had lower generation probabilities than equally common non-associated chains. Some IMGT-functional V segments, including TRBV6-2 and TRBV6-3, could not be distinguished by the 87-base-pair reads and were therefore excluded. A total of fewer than 200 TCR beta chains were listed by the study as associated with cytomegalovirus. According to the authors, the approach could potentially be generalized to other disease states and immunological phenotypes. CMV serostatus was the only immune exposure information available for the cohort. Most CMV-associated TCR beta chains appeared to be HLA-restricted in a later analysis, and the HLA associations seemed to be driven largely by CMV exposure. The earlier analysis of about 600 of the donors excluded over 15 rarely observed V segments, including chromosome 9 orphons, because counts were too low. Because HLA typing was unavailable for some donors at each locus, only the typed subset was used in association tests. In an earlier analysis of around 600 of the donors, most TCR beta V segments were observed in productive rearrangements about 90% or about 30% of the time, broadly matching IMGT annotations. A later analysis found that TCR association rates varied across HLA loci, with DRB1 alleles showing the most associated TCRs and HLA-C alleles the fewest. A cluster of highly shared sequence variants was judged likely to represent a technical artifact of the sequencing pipeline. Three of the identified cytomegalovirus-associated TCR beta chains were confirmed in vitro to be specific for cytomegalovirus antigens. In a later analysis, 16,951 TCR beta sequences were associated with specific HLA alleles at a false discovery rate of 0.05. Strong co-occurrence of HLA alleles, especially DR and DQ, made assigning TCR associations to individual alleles difficult. An association between a missense DCLRE1C variant and V-gene and J-gene trimming of TCR beta chains was found in a later genetic analysis and replicated in an independent cohort. The classifier was reported to diagnose cytomegalovirus status with high specificity and sensitivity in both the original cohort and the validation cohort. Several of the top co-occurrence clusters appeared to be linked to parvovirus B19, influenza, CMV and Epstein-Barr virus, according to a later analysis. Most TCR sequences were seen in very few donors, while some public TCRs were found in many individuals. The cohort was sequenced for TCR beta chains only, and without alpha or paired-chain data the features that could be detected were limited. Linkage disequilibrium might explain the correlated functional status among segregating V segments, but an unknown experimental factor could not be ruled out. Roughly uniform sequencing depth across donors was assumed in presence/absence analyses, although this assumption may not hold. A further reported finding was that TCR beta sequences accurately predicted the HLA-A and HLA-B alleles for most subjects in the first cohort. A later genetic analysis reported fewer N-insertions in productive TCRs among donors in an Asian-associated ancestry cluster than the roughly 670-donor mean.

The cohort comprised approximately 700 healthy bone marrow donors. At the time of sampling, all cohort members were nominally healthy, though unrecorded immune exposures were likely present. The donor was CMV seronegative and was included in the group of about 400 seronegative cohort members. Every donor gave a peripheral blood sample, and the peripheral blood mononuclear cells from that sample were used for TCR beta sequencing. Genomic DNA was extracted from the blood cell samples with the Qiagen DNeasy Blood Extraction Kit. Trimming at the junction amounts to 1 base on V and 6 bases on J, and the germline ends lie 7 bases apart. CDR1 MNHNS and CDR2 SASEGT are derived from the germline V gene. The CDR3 runs 13 amino acids, cysteine and phenylalanine included. Kept here is only the CDR3 DNA, which spans 39 bases and is read in frame from base 1.

The rearrangement combines TRBV6-1 with TRBJ1-5; tentative D gene TRBD1, with 6 bases matching. The TCR comes from a boy aged 5-17 years in good health and CMV-seronegative. The material sequenced was PBMCs. The DNA sequence is TGTGCCAGCAGTGAAGGCAGGGGTCAGCCCCAGCATTTT. Its product reads: CASSEGRGQPQHF.